This T cell receptor beta chain stems from a study of OX40 agonist ivuxolimab in advanced cancers. Study-wide background: Melanoma, hepatocellular carcinoma, head and neck or renal cell cancer occurred in dose-escalation patients. Whole-study findings and limits: Clonal expansion was seen in CD4+ and CD8+ blood T cells by week 6 at 0.1 to 3.0 mg/kg.

Using immunoSEQ multiplex PCR, the repertoire was profiled, and TCRdb retains in-frame clones only, with some absent. The data hold about 82,000 clones, with 86% observed a single time. CDR3 length: 17 amino acids. Germline V gene data show CDR1 as SGHAT and CDR2 as FQNNGV. V was clipped by 6 bases and J by 1 base; unmatched bases: 12. With regard to this clone: Its antigen is still unknown.

The origin of this receptor is an adult with an advanced solid tumor such as melanoma, head and neck, liver or kidney cancer. The source was CD4+ or CD8+ T cells sorted from blood, collected in a trial of the OX40 agonist ivuxolimab. V usage is TRBV11-2 and J usage is TRBJ2-5; 9 bases agree with TRBD1. Written as DNA, the CDR3 is TGTGCCAGCAGTCGCCTCGGACAGGGGCCTACCCAAGAGACCCAGTACTTC. Protein product: CASSRLGQGPTQETQYF.